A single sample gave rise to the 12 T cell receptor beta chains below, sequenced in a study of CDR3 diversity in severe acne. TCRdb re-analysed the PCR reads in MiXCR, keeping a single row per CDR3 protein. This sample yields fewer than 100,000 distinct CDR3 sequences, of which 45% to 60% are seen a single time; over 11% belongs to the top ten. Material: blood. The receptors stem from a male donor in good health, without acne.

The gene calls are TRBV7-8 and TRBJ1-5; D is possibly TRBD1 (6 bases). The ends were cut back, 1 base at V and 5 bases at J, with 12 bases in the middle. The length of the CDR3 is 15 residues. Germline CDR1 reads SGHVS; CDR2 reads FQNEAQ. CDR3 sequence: CASSLDGGADQPQHF. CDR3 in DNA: TGTGCCAGCAGCTTAGATGGGGGGGCGGATCAGCCCCAGCATTTT. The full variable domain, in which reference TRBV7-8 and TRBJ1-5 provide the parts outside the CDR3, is GAGVSQSPRYKVAKRGQDVALRCDPISGHVSLFWYQQALGQGPEFLTYFQNEAQLDKSGLPSDRFFAERPEGSVSTLKIQRTQQEDSAVYLCASSLDGGADQPQHFGDGTRLSIL.

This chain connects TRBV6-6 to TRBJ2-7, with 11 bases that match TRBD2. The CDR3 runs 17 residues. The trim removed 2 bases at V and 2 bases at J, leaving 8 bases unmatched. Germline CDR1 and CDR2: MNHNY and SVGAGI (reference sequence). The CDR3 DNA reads TGTGCCAGCAGTTACACTACCGGGACTAGCGGAACCTACGAGCAGTACTTC. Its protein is CASSYTTGTSGTYEQYF.

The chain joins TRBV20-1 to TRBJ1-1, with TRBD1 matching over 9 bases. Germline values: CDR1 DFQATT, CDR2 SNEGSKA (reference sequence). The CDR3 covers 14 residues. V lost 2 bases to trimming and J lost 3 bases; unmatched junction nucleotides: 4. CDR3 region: CSARPDRGHTEAFF. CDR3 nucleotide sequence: TGCAGTGCTAGACCGGACAGGGGCCACACTGAAGCTTTCTTT.

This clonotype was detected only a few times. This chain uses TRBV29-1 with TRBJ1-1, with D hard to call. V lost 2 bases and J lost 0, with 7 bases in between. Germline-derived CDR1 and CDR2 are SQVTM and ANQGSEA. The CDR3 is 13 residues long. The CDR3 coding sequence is TGCAGCGTTGAAATAGCGGTGAACACTGAAGCTTTCTTT. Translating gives CSVEIAVNTEAFF.

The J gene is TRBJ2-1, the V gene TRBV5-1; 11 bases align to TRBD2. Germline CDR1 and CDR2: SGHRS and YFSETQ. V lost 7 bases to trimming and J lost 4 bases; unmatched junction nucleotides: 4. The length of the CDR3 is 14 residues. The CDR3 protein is CASGTSGRYNEQFF. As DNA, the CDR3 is TGCGCCAGCGGCACTAGCGGGAGATACAATGAGCAGTTCTTC.

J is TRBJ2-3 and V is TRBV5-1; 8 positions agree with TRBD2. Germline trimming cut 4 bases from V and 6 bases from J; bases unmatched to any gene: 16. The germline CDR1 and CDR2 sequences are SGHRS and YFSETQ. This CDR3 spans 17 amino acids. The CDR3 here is CASSLDLLAEGRDTQYF. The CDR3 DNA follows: TGCGCCAGCAGCCTGGATTTACTAGCGGAGGGGCGTGATACGCAGTATTTT.

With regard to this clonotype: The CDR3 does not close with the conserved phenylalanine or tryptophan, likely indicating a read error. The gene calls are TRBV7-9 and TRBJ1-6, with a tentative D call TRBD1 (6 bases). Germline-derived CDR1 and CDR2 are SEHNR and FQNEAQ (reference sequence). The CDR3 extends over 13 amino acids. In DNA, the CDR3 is TGTGCTAGCAGCAGGGACATTCTTTCACCCCTCCACCTT. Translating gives CASSRDILSPLHL.

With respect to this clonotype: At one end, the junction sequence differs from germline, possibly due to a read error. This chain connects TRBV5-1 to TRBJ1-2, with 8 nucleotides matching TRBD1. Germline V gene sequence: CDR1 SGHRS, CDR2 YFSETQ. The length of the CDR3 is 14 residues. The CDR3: CASSLTGADYGYAF. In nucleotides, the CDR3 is TGCGCCAGCAGCCTGACAGGGGCCGACTATGGCTACGCCTTC.

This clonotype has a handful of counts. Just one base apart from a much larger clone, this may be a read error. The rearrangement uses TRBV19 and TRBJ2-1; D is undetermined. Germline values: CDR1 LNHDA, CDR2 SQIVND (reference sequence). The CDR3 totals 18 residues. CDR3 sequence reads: CASTKAESTDSSYNEQLF. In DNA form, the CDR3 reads TGTGCCAGTACCAAAGCTGAATCAACAGATAGCTCCTACAATGAGCAGCTCTTC.

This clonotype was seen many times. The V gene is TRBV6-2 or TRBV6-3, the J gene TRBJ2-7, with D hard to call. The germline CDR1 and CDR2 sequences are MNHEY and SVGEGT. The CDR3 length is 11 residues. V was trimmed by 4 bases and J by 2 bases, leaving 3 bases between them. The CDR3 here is CASSLTYEQYF. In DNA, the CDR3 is TGTGCCAGCAGTTTGACCTACGAGCAGTACTTC.

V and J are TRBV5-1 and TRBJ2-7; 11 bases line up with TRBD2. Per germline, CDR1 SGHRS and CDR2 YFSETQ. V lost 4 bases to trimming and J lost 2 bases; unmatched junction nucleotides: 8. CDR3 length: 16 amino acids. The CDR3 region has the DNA TGCGCCAGCAGCCCTCTAGCGGGGGGTGTTACCTACGAGCAGTACTTC. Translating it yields CASSPLAGGVTYEQYF.

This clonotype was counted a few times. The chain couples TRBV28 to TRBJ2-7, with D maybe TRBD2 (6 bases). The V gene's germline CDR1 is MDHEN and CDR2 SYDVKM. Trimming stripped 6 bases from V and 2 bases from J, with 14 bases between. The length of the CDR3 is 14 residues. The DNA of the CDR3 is TGTGCCAGCAGCCCCCCCGGGAGAACCTACGAGCAGTACTTC. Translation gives CASSPPGRTYEQYF. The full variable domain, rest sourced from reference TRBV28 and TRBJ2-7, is DVKVTQSSRYLVKRTGEKVFLECVQDMDHENMFWYRQDPGLGLRLIYFSYDVKMKEKGDIPEGYSVSREKKERFSLILESASTNQTSMYLCASSPPGRTYEQYFGPGTRLTVT.